Presented here are 19 T cell receptor beta chains from one specimen sequenced in a study of lung T cells in sarcoidosis with Löfgren's syndrome. TCRdb processed the reads anew with MiXCR; each CDR3 protein has one entry. The sample includes some 20,000 distinct CDR3 sequences, about a fifth of them seen just once. Input material: CD4+ T cells from PBMCs. Source of these receptors: a human donor with sarcoidosis (Löfgren's syndrome or another form), or a control subject (not recorded which).

This clonotype was picked up a small number of times. V usage is TRBV7-9 and J usage is TRBJ2-2; the D gene is possibly TRBD2 (5 bases). Germline-derived CDR1 and CDR2 are SEHNR and FQNEAQ (reference sequence). V gave up 8 bases and J gave up 0 bases, with 13 bases separating them. The CDR3 covers 15 residues. The CDR3 loop reads CASQTALANTGELFF. CDR3 coding DNA: TGTGCCAGCCAAACCGCACTAGCGAACACCGGGGAGCTGTTTTTT.

A note on this clonotype: This sequence may be a read error, since a much larger clone differs from it by one base. The chain links TRBV24-1 to TRBJ2-7; D is possibly TRBD2 (7 bases). The CDR3 contains 17 residues. Per germline, CDR1 KGHDR and CDR2 SFDVKD. Trimming took 1 base from V and 6 from J, leaving 21 bases between them. CDR3 nucleotides: TGTGCCACCAGTGATTTCGGACTAGTGGGGGCCCTACGCGAGCAGTACTTC. It codes for CATSDFGLVGALREQYF.

By share, this clonotype ranks as medium-sized (0.01 to 0.1%). The V gene is TRBV6-1, the J gene TRBJ2-1; 14 nucleotides line up with TRBD2. Germline lookup yields CDR1 MNHNS and CDR2 SASEGT. Trimming at V came to 6 bases and at J to 4 bases, leaving 5 bases not matched to a gene. The CDR3 loop spans 16 amino acids. CDR3 bases: TGTGCCAGCAGCCCGGGACTAGCGGGAGTTTACAATGAGCAGTTCTTC. Translation: CASSPGLAGVYNEQFF.

The rearrangement links TRBV3-1 to TRBJ1-1, with D tentatively TRBD1 (5 bases). CDR3 length equals 15 residues. The V end lost 2 bases, the J end lost 6 bases, and 16 bases lay between the germline ends. In germline, CDR1 is LGHDT, CDR2 YNNKEL (reference sequence). The CDR3, as DNA: TGTGCCAGCAGCCAAAGGATAGGGGCATTCGCTGAAGCTTTCTTT. It codes for CASSQRIGAFAEAFF.

This clonotype has a count of ten or more. This rearrangement joins TRBV20-1 to TRBJ2-7; D call uncertain. Germline values: CDR1 DFQATT, CDR2 SNEGSKA (reference sequence). The CDR3 is 13 amino acids. The ends were cut back, 1 base at V and 0 bases at J, with 7 bases in the middle. The CDR3 DNA is TGCAGTGCTAGAGGCGGTACCTCCTACGAGCAGTACTTC. Its protein is CSARGGTSYEQYF.

This clonotype was counted at least ten times. The junction differs from germline at one of its ends, possibly a read error. This chain uses TRBV7-8 with TRBJ2-7, with D tentatively TRBD1 (5 bases). This CDR3 is built from 15 residues. Germline V lookup: CDR1 SGHVS, CDR2 FQNEAQ. This CDR3 is CAGSTRGGVEYEQYF. As DNA, the CDR3 is TGTGCCGGCAGCACAAGGGGTGGGGTTGAATACGAGCAGTACTTC. The full variable domain, its missing parts supplied by reference TRBV7-8 and TRBJ2-7, is GAGVSQSPRYKVAKRGQDVALRCDPISGHVSLFWYQQALGQGPEFLTYFQNEAQLDKSGLPSDRFFAERPEGSVSTLKIQRTQQEDSAVYLCAGSTRGGVEYEQYFGPGTRLTVT.

This clonotype came up many times. V gene TRBV12-3 or TRBV12-4 combines with J gene TRBJ2-7; a weak D match, TRBD1 (5 bases). Trimming removed 3 bases from V and 3 bases from J, with 12 bases in between. The CDR3 extends over 14 amino acids. CDR3 region: CASSFGRASYEQYF. CDR3 in DNA: TGTGCCAGCAGTTTCGGCAGGGCTAGCTACGAGCAGTACTTC.

This clonotype was counted only a few times. Being one base from a much bigger clone, this may be a read error. This sequence joins TRBV6-1 and TRBJ2-2, with D unclear. Germline values: CDR1 MNHNS, CDR2 SASEGT. The CDR3 loop spans 15 amino acids. The CDR3: CAGSYNRPLTGELFF. CDR3 nucleotides: TGTGCCGGCAGTTATAATAGACCGTTAACCGGGGAGCTGTTTTTT.

This clonotype was seen repeatedly, ten times or more. The chain is built from TRBV25-1 and TRBJ2-5; TRBD2 is a possible D gene (5 bases). V was shortened by 3 bases and J by 5 bases, with 13 bases between the two germline ends. The CDR3 runs to 14 residues. From germline, CDR1 is MGHDK and CDR2 SYGVNS. The CDR3 DNA is TGTGCCAGCAGTGACCCCGGTTCGGGGGAGACCCAGTACTTC. Protein product: CASSDPGSGETQYF.

Comments on this clonotype: This may be a read error, as it is one base from a much larger clone. CDR3 coding DNA: TGTGCCAGCAGTCGACGGGGTCGCTACGAGCAGTACTTC. Its protein is CASSRRGRYEQYF. This sequence joins TRBV28 and TRBJ2-7; D may be TRBD2 (5 bases). Germline values: CDR1 MDHEN, CDR2 SYDVKM. Deletions cut 5 bases from V and 3 bases from J, with 11 bases between. CDR3 length: 13 residues.

Comment on this clonotype: A much larger clone differs from this one at a single base, so this may be a read error. This sequence joins TRBV19 and TRBJ2-1; TRBD1 matches 7 bases. The CDR3 length is 13 residues. CDR1 and CDR2 from the germline V gene are LNHDA and SQIVND (reference sequence). The CDR3 nucleotides are TGTGCCAGTAGTATCGGACAGGCCAATGATCAGTTCTTC. It specifies CASSIGQANDQFF.

For this clonotype: A read error is possible here, since a much larger clone lies one base away. This sequence joins TRBV12-3 or TRBV12-4 and TRBJ1-4; D is unclear. This CDR3 has 14 residues. The V end was cut by 5 bases, the J end by 8 bases, with 15 bases between. The CDR3 sequence: CASSLGPLDEKLFF. The CDR3 DNA is TGTGCCAGCAGTCTCGGACCTCTGGACGAAAAACTGTTTTTT.

This clonotype was observed many times. The chain uses TRBV29-1 and TRBJ1-4; D is perhaps TRBD1 (6 bases). The germline V and J ends were trimmed by 8 bases and 0 bases, with 16 bases remaining between them. Germline V CDR1 and CDR2: SQVTM, ANQGSEA. The CDR3 loop spans 15 amino acids. CDR3 in DNA: TGCAGCCCTTCCAGGGGTGCTTCAACTAATGAAAAACTGTTTTTT. This encodes CSPSRGASTNEKLFF.

A single count supports this clonotype. An end of the junction differs from the germline gene, which may be a read error. The chain links TRBV27 to TRBJ2-1; D is perhaps TRBD2 (6 bases). The germline gives CDR1 MNHEY, CDR2 SMNVEV (reference sequence). The CDR3 consists of 18 residues. The CDR3 here is CSSSLFPSESLSYNEQFF. For the CDR3, the DNA is TGTTCCAGCAGTTTATTTCCTAGCGAGAGTCTCTCCTACAATGAGCAGTTCTTC.

This clonotype was counted at least ten times. The V gene is TRBV7-2, the J gene TRBJ2-3; maybe TRBD1 (5 bases). The germline CDR1 and CDR2 sequences are SGHTA and FQGNSA. This CDR3 region has 15 residues. The V gene lost 5 bases and the J gene lost 0 bases, with 12 bases spanning the gap. The CDR3 sequence is CASSEQGSSTDTQYF. The CDR3 DNA reads TGTGCCAGCAGCGAGCAGGGATCTAGCACAGATACGCAGTATTTT.

As to this clonotype: One junction end does not reproduce the germline sequence, and a read error may be involved. This chain links TRBV6-2 or TRBV6-3 with TRBJ1-1; D unclear. CDR3 length equals 14 residues. The germline V gene has CDR1 MNHEY and CDR2 SVGEGT. The CDR3 nucleotides read TGTGCCAGCAGGTACCCCACGGATGTGACTGAAGTTTTCTTT. Protein sequence: CASRYPTDVTEVFF.

This clonotype was observed many times. The V gene is TRBV24-1, the J gene TRBJ2-2; unclear D gene. Per germline, CDR1 KGHDR and CDR2 SFDVKD. The CDR3 spans 14 residues. Trimming took off 5 bases at V and 1 base at J, with 7 bases between the two ends. In DNA form, the CDR3 reads TGTGCCACCAGTGCTGAAGTGAACACCGGGGAGCTGTTTTTT. Residues: CATSAEVNTGELFF.

Of note for this clonotype: One end of the junction is discordant with germline, which a read error may explain. The rearrangement uses TRBV24-1 and TRBJ2-1, with TRBD2 matching 7 bases. Germline V gene sequence: CDR1 KGHDR, CDR2 SFDVKD. The CDR3 has 15 residues. Here the CDR3 reads CATSDLGGERNERFF. DNA for the CDR3: TGTGCCACCAGTGATTTGGGGGGGGAGCGCAATGAGCGGTTCTTC.

In its sample, this clonotype was seen many times. The rearrangement links TRBV7-2 to TRBJ2-3; a possible D gene is TRBD2 (6 bases). CDR1 is SGHTA and CDR2 is FQGNSA in the germline V gene. The CDR3 contains 14 residues. Deletions cut 6 bases from V and 1 base from J, with 11 bases between. The CDR3 DNA is TGTGCCAGCAGGAAAGCGGGCGGCACAGATACGCAGTATTTT. Translated: CASRKAGGTDTQYF.